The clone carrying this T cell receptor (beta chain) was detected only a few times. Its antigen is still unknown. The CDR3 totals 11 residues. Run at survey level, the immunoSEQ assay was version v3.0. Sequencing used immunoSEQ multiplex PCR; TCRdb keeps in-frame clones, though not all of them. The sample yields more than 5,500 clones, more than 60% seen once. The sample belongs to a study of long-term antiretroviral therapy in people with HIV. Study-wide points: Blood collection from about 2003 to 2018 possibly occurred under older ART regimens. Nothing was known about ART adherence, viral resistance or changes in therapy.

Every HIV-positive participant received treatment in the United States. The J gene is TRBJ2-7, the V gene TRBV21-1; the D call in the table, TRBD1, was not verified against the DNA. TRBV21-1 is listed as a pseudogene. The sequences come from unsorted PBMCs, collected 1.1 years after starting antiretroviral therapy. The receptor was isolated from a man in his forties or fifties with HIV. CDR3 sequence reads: CAPGAFYEQYF. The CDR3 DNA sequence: TGTGCCCCAGGGGCCTTCTACGAGCAGTACTTC.